This T cell receptor beta chain is drawn from a study of fetal regulatory T cell absence and autoimmunity (dated by TCRdb to about 2017). Background for the entire study: Exocrine pancreas autoimmunity was seen in the IPEX patients without clinical diabetes. General study outcomes and caveats: The oligoclonal enrichment was interpreted as supporting antigen-driven autoimmunity in the pancreas before birth in IPEX syndrome. Cord blood and pancreas had broadly similar TRB gene family usage, which resembled published neonatal and adult repertoires. The TCR compartment showed significant oligoclonal enrichment in pancreas versus cord blood, with some top clones over 95-fold enriched.

As for this clone: It has no known antigen specificity. Base-call qualities are not available, and no considerably larger clone is one nucleotide away.

Based on the germline V gene (reference sequence), the CDR1 and CDR2 sequences are MNHEY and SMNVEV. V is pruned by 3 bases and J by 11 bases, leaving 13 bases of the junction without a gene match. Including the terminal cysteine and phenylalanine, the CDR3 comprises 16 residues. Only the CDR3 part of the read is kept: 48 bases, read in frame from the first base. On the immunoSEQ human TCRbeta survey platform, TCRbeta CDR3 regions were amplified and barcoded with a two-step multiplex PCR. Libraries were sequenced on Illumina instruments, and IgH from the same samples was sequenced in parallel. As for the original processing: Raw reads were filtered against IMGT V, D, J definitions and binned by a nearest-neighbor algorithm to remove PCR and sequencing errors. A clone was defined by an identical nucleotide sequence, and differential abundance between tissues was tested with a Fisher exact test for each clone at a pFDR threshold of p<0.01. A minimum inclusion filter of 10 in either sample excluded clones with frequencies too low for statistical inference. Pairwise clonal comparisons used the immunoSEQ Analyzer, and gene family usage was assessed with IMGT tools. The table comes from immuneACCESS by way of TCRdb, which keeps in-frame sequences with V and J called. Part of the clones is missing from these tables; in studies checked, under half for an unresolved V gene and the rest for unknown reasons. Clone size and the V and J calls come from that table; the DNA yielded D and trimming. The sample table holds around 100,000 clones, of which about 78% were seen once. The top ten constitute 2% of the sample.

Repertoire sequencing was done on genomic DNA taken from frozen pancreas tissue. Genomic DNA, about 2-3.2 ug, was extracted from umbilical cord blood or frozen pancreas using the DNeasy Blood and Tissue Kit. The source of this sequence is a male donor with IPEX syndrome. The sample comprised pancreas tissue. The rearranged chain carries TRBV27 and TRBJ1-6; 7 bases in between match TRBD1. The CDR3 has the sequence CASSFGSWGQFAPLHF. At the DNA level, the sequence is TGTGCCAGCAGTTTCGGGAGCTGGGGACAGTTCGCACCCCTCCACTTT.